These 17 T cell receptor beta chains share one sample of origin, sequenced in a study of blood T cells in healthy people across ages. A sample-barcoded 5' primer and a J-beta primer mix were used in a second PCR of roughly 6 to 11 cycles. TCRdb independently ran MiXCR on the 5' RACE reads; one entry per CDR3 protein. The table includes hundreds of thousands of distinct CDR3 sequences, approximately 49% detected once. Sequencing was performed on blood. Receptor source: a woman aged 55 to 70 in good health.

The chain uses TRBV20-1 and TRBJ2-1; 7 positions agree with TRBD2. J lost 2 bases, V lost 4 bases, and 8 bases had no gene match. CDR3 length: 15 residues. The V gene's germline CDR1 is DFQATT and CDR2 SNEGSKA (reference sequence). The CDR3 DNA reads as TGCAGTGCTACGAAAGGGACTATAACCTACAATGAGCAGTTCTTC. This gives the protein CSATKGTITYNEQFF.

The chain employs TRBV6-5 and TRBJ2-5; D not certain. The ends were cut back, 6 bases at V and 7 bases at J, with 12 bases in the middle. The germline CDR1 and CDR2 sequences are MNHEY and SVGAGI. The CDR3 contains 12 residues. CDR3 bases: TGTGCCAGCAGCCCTCTAGGCGCGACCCAGTACTTC. It specifies CASSPLGATQYF.

In DNA, the CDR3 is TGCAGTGCTAGAGCCGACTCGCACAATGAGCAGTTCTTC. It translates to CSARADSHNEQFF. The V gene is TRBV20-1, the J gene TRBJ2-1; D is unresolved. The V end lost 1 base, the J end lost 5 bases, and 9 bases lay between the germline ends. Germline CDR1 DFQATT, CDR2 SNEGSKA (reference sequence). This CDR3 contains 13 residues.

The chain employs TRBV28 and TRBJ2-1, with 7 positions matching TRBD1. CDR1 MDHEN and CDR2 SYDVKM come from the germline V gene. The CDR3 is 14 residues long. Trimming at V came to 5 bases and at J to 5 bases, leaving 6 bases not matched to a gene. CDR3 residues: CASSQAGGNNEQFF. For the CDR3, the DNA is TGTGCCAGCAGTCAAGCAGGGGGTAACAATGAGCAGTTCTTC.

The chain has TRBV7-2 and TRBJ2-1, with D hard to call. Trimming took 4 bases from V and 0 from J, leaving 4 bases between them. The CDR3 consists of 13 residues. Germline CDR1 reads SGHTA; CDR2 reads FQGNSA. CDR3 region: CASSWGSYNEQFF. For the CDR3, the DNA is TGTGCCAGCAGCTGGGGCTCCTACAATGAGCAGTTCTTC.

The V and J genes are TRBV28 and TRBJ2-3, with a weak D call TRBD2 (6 bases). CDR1 and CDR2 (germline): MDHEN, SYDVKM. V lost 3 bases, J lost 8 bases, and 18 bases lay in between. This CDR3 comprises 15 residues. CDR3 coding DNA: TGTGCCAGCAGTTTTCTCGTTGCGGGATTTGGTACGCAGTATTTT. This codes for CASSFLVAGFGTQYF.

As for this clonotype: A much larger clone lies a single base off, so this may be a read error. V and J are TRBV20-1 and TRBJ2-1; 12 nucleotides agree with TRBD2. V lost 5 bases and J lost 4; bases outside the gene matches: 6. Germline-derived CDR1 and CDR2 are DFQATT and SNEGSKA (reference sequence). The CDR3 is made up of 15 amino acids. The CDR3 loop reads CSAVKGTSGYNEQFF. CDR3 DNA sequence: TGCAGTGCTGTAAAAGGGACTAGCGGGTACAATGAGCAGTTCTTC.

This sequence joins TRBV15 and TRBJ2-7; weak D call: TRBD2 (5 bases). Germline CDR1 and CDR2: LNHNV and YYDKDF (reference sequence). CDR3 length: 15 amino acids. V lost 1 base to trimming and J lost 3 bases, with 13 bases between them. The DNA for the CDR3 is TGTGCCACCAGCAGAGCTGGCCAGCGGAGCTACGAGCAGTACTTC. Its protein product is CATSRAGQRSYEQYF.

This chain uses TRBV7-6 with TRBJ1-1; no clear D. The ends were cut back, 4 bases at V and 3 bases at J, with 9 bases in the middle. Germline V gene data show CDR1 as SGHVS and CDR2 as FNYEAQ. CDR3 length: 13 residues. CDR3 loop: CASSSWADTEAFF. The DNA of the CDR3 is TGTGCCAGCAGCTCCTGGGCCGACACTGAAGCTTTCTTT.

The chain carries TRBV29-1 and TRBJ2-1; D gene uncertain. This CDR3 region has 13 residues. The V end was cut by 7 bases, the J end by 3 bases, with 13 bases between. Germline V gene lookup returns CDR1 SQVTM and CDR2 ANQGSEA. Written as DNA, the CDR3 is TGCAGCGCTGGACCTCCGGGCTACAATGAGCAGTTCTTC. This gives the protein CSAGPPGYNEQFF.

This clonotype was recorded a few times. The chain employs TRBV29-1 and TRBJ2-7; 12 nucleotides line up with TRBD2. The CDR3 is 14 residues long. Trimming took 6 bases from V and 3 from J; bases not matched to a gene: 6. The V gene's germline CDR1 is SQVTM and CDR2 ANQGSEA. The CDR3 region is CSVASGRALYEQYF. CDR3 nucleotide sequence: TGCAGCGTAGCTAGCGGGAGGGCCCTCTACGAGCAGTACTTC.

The V and J genes are TRBV5-1 and TRBJ2-7, with D possibly TRBD2 on 6 matching bases. Matching the DNA end better, TRBJ2-5 makes the J call doubtful. This CDR3 region has 15 residues. Germline V gene lookup returns CDR1 SGHRS and CDR2 YFSETQ. The DNA of the CDR3 is TGCGCCAGCAGCTTGCTTGGGACTTACTGGCAGACCCAGTACTTC. Its protein product is CASSLLGTYWQTQYF.

This clonotype was observed a handful of times. The genes are TRBV5-5 and TRBJ2-1; D not resolved. This CDR3 comprises 11 residues. V was trimmed by 1 base and J by 7 bases, leaving 3 bases between them. CDR1 and CDR2 from the germline V gene are SGHKS and YYEKEE (reference sequence). The CDR3 loop is CASSLWNEQFF. The CDR3 bases are TGTGCCAGCAGCTTGTGGAATGAGCAGTTCTTC.

This clonotype appeared many times. The chain uses TRBV7-9 and TRBJ1-2; D not resolved. Germline V gene lookup returns CDR1 SEHNR and CDR2 FQNEAQ (reference sequence). This CDR3 contains 14 residues. V lost 1 base and J lost 7, with 13 bases in between. CDR3 region: CASSLGRPTRGYTF. For the CDR3, the DNA is TGTGCCAGCAGCTTAGGTCGACCGACGCGTGGCTACACCTTC.

In its sample, this clonotype was seen a few times. This chain connects TRBV7-2 to TRBJ2-3; 11 bases fit TRBD2. The germline V gene has CDR1 SGHTA and CDR2 FQGNSA. V dropped 2 bases and J dropped 4; count of bases not matched to a gene: 5. CDR3 length: 16 residues. The CDR3 nucleotides read TGTGCCAGCAGCTTAATGGGACTAGCGGTACCAGATACGCAGTATTTT. Amino acids: CASSLMGLAVPDTQYF.

This rearrangement joins TRBV27 to TRBJ1-1, with D perhaps matching TRBD1 (6 bases). V was pared by 5 bases and J by 5 bases, with 18 bases between. The CDR3 covers 15 residues. Germline V gene data show CDR1 as MNHEY and CDR2 as SMNVEV (reference sequence). CDR3 sequence (DNA): TGTGCCAGCAGTCCCCCACCGGCCAGGGGAACTGAAGCTTTCTTT. Translated: CASSPPPARGTEAFF.

The chain employs TRBV6-2 or TRBV6-3 and TRBJ2-1, with 10 positions matching TRBD2. The germline CDR1 and CDR2 sequences are MNHEY and SVGEGT. V gave up 2 bases and J gave up 8 bases; unmatched junction bases: 12. The CDR3 is made up of 17 amino acids. CDR3 DNA: TGTGCCAGCAGTTACCCCACCCTAGCGGGAGTTCCCGATGAGCAGTTCTTC. Translated, it gives CASSYPTLAGVPDEQFF.